This is a list of T cell receptor beta chains from one sample in a study of blood T cell repertoires in COVID-19. Only in-frame clones appear in the TCRdb table, and some are missing; sequencing was by immunoSEQ multiplex PCR. The sample includes approximately 360,000 clones, 80% to 90% of them seen just once. Sequencing used PBMCs or T cells enriched from blood (not recorded which). The receptors come from a middle-aged man in a cohort exposed to, infected with or recovered from COVID-19 (not recorded which). Each CDR3 is given with its conserved first and last residue. D genes are given only for firm matches. Some rows have no size entry. The others give once, few or many, or a class for an expanded clone.

d_call	v_call	j_call	clone_size	cdr3_length	cdr3_nt	cdr3_aa
TRBD2	TRBV7-2	TRBJ2-1	.	18	TGTGCCAGCAGCCGTTCTAGCGGGAGATCCGGGCGCTACAATGAGCAGTTCTTC	CASSRSSGRSGRYNEQFF
.	TRBV2	TRBJ2-2	.	15	TGTGCCAGCAGTGGAACGAGTCCGACTACCGGGGAGCTGTTTTTT	CASSGTSPTTGELFF
TRBD1	TRBV10-3	TRBJ1-2	.	18	TGTGCCATCAGTGACCTGACAGGGGGCGCCTTTCCTAACTATGGCTACACCTTC	CAISDLTGGAFPNYGYTF
TRBD1	TRBV28	TRBJ1-2	.	17	TGTGCCAGCAGGAACCAGGGACAGGGGGCTTTGAGCTATGGCTACACCTTC	CASRNQGQGALSYGYTF
TRBD1	TRBV19	TRBJ2-2	.	16	TGTGCCAGTAGCCCAACAAGGACAGGGGCGGCCGGGGAGCTGTTTTTT	CASSPTRTGAAGELFF
.	TRBV7-7	TRBJ2-3	.	15	TGTGCCAGCAGCTTTCGTGCGGGGCTCACAGATACGCAGTATTTT	CASSFRAGLTDTQYF
TRBD2	TRBV4-1	TRBJ2-1	once	15	TGCGCCAGCAGCCAAGGTAGCGGGCAGGACAATGAGCAGTTCTTC	CASSQGSGQDNEQFF
.	TRBV19	TRBJ2-6	once	15	TGTGCCAGTAGTATCCAGGGTGCTGGGGCCAACGTCCTGACTTTC	CASSIQGAGANVLTF
.	TRBV19	TRBJ1-1	once	15	TGTGCCAGTAGTATAGATCTATCAATGAACACTGAAGCTTTCTTT	CASSIDLSMNTEAFF
.	TRBV7-9	TRBJ2-7	.	16	TGTGCCAGCAGCTACTCCCAACAGGACAGAAGCCACGAGCAGTACTTC	CASSYSQQDRSHEQYF
.	TRBV5-6	TRBJ2-2	.	12	TGTGCCAGCAGCTATGCGTGGGGGGAGCTGTTTTTT	CASSYAWGELFF
.	TRBV30	TRBJ1-6	.	14	TGTGCCTGGAGTGTAGGAACAGATAATTCACCCCTCCACTTT	CAWSVGTDNSPLHF
TRBD2	TRBV5-1	TRBJ2-1	.	16	TGCGCCAGCAGCTTGTCGGGGACTAAGGCCGGGGTTGAGCAGTTCTTC	CASSLSGTKAGVEQFF
.	TRBV19	TRBJ1-1	once	15	TGTGCCAGTAGTATAGCGACAGCCCCGAACACTGAAGCTTTCTTT	CASSIATAPNTEAFF
TRBD2	TRBV11-2	TRBJ2-1	once	14	TGTGCCAGCAGCTCGAGCTGGGAGGGGAATGAGCAGTTCTTC	CASSSSWEGNEQFF
.	TRBV9	TRBJ1-1	.	14	TGTGCCAGCAGCTCTGGACAGTCTAACACTGAAGCTTTCTTT	CASSSGQSNTEAFF
.	TRBV25-1	TRBJ2-1	once	17	TGTGCCAGCAGTGAATATCAGACAGCTAGCTCCTACAATGAGCAGTTCTTC	CASSEYQTASSYNEQFF
.	TRBV28	TRBJ1-1	.	15	TGTGCCAGCAGCCTCGAGGCGGGCTGGAGGACTGAAGCTTTCTTT	CASSLEAGWRTEAFF